This TCR beta chain is drawn from a study of T cells after yellow fever vaccination. Study conclusions and caveats: Abundant clonotypes from the bulk population could contaminate FACS-sorted repertoires.

The V end lost 8 bases, the J end lost 4 bases, and 9 bases lay between the germline ends. Germline V gives CDR1 SNHLY, CDR2 FYNNEI. The CDR3 runs 12 residues. Using its own MiXCR run on the 5' RACE reads, TCRdb lists one record per CDR3 protein. This table has 300,000 to 450,000 distinct CDR3 sequences, 7% to 10% appearing once. Comments on this clonotype: The antigen is not known.

The material sequenced was PBMCs, taken approximately 47 days after the first yellow fever vaccination. The sequence was collected from a man between 18 and 29 years old who received the YFV17D yellow fever vaccine. The rearrangement uses TRBV2 and TRBJ1-3; D remains unclear. CDR3 nucleotides: TGTGCCAGCGGCGCTGAAGGAAACACCATATATTTT. Translating it yields CASGAEGNTIYF.